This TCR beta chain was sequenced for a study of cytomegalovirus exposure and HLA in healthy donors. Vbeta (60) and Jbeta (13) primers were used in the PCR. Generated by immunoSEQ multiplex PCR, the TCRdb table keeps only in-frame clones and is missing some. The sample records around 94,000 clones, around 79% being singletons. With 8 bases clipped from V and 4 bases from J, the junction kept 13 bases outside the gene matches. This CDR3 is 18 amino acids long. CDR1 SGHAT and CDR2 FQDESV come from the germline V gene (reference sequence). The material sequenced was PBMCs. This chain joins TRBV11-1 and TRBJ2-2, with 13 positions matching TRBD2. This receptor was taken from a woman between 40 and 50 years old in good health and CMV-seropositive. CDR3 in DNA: TGTGCCAGCTCCCGGGGACTAGCGGGGAGAGGAAGCACCGGGGAGCTGTTTTTT. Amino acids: CASSRGLAGRGSTGELFF.